This is a list of T cell receptor beta chains from one sample in a study of cytomegalovirus exposure and HLA in healthy donors. Only in-frame clones appear in the TCRdb table, and some are missing; sequencing was by immunoSEQ multiplex PCR. The data contain roughly 43,000 clones, roughly 80% of them singletons. The sequencing input was PBMCs. These receptors were taken from a young man in good health and CMV-seronegative. Each CDR3 is given with its conserved first and last residue. The D gene is left open where the match is weak. Not all rows give a size; the values are once, few, many and, for expanded clones, a class.

D gene: TRBD2
J gene: TRBJ2-7
clone size: .
CDR3 length: 14
V gene: TRBV7-2
CDR3 protein: CASSSYLAGYEQYF
CDR3 DNA: TGTGCCAGCAGCTCATACCTAGCGGGCTACGAGCAGTACTTC

D gene: .
J gene: TRBJ1-6
clone size: few
CDR3 length: 16
V gene: TRBV5-4
CDR3 protein: CASSRAGGAWGSPLHF
CDR3 DNA: TGTGCCAGCAGCCGCGCGGGGGGCGCGTGGGGTTCACCCCTCCACTTT

D gene: TRBD2
J gene: TRBJ2-3
clone size: once
CDR3 length: 15
V gene: TRBV7-2
CDR3 protein: CASSLFGGREDTQYF
CDR3 DNA: TGTGCCAGCAGCTTATTTGGCGGGAGGGAAGATACGCAGTATTTT

D gene: .
J gene: TRBJ1-1
clone size: once
CDR3 length: 14
V gene: TRBV7-9
CDR3 protein: CASSLVGADTEAFF
CDR3 DNA: TGTGCCAGCAGCTTAGTTGGTGCGGACACTGAAGCTTTCTTT

D gene: TRBD2
J gene: TRBJ2-5
clone size: .
CDR3 length: 17
V gene: TRBV7-6
CDR3 protein: CASSSSLAGYTQETQYF
CDR3 DNA: TGTGCCAGCAGCTCTAGTCTAGCGGGATACACCCAAGAGACCCAGTACTTC

D gene: .
J gene: TRBJ2-3
clone size: .
CDR3 length: 13
V gene: TRBV19
CDR3 protein: CASSPLDTDTQYF
CDR3 DNA: TGTGCCAGTAGTCCTCTAGACACAGATACGCAGTATTTT

D gene: .
J gene: TRBJ2-2
clone size: .
CDR3 length: 14
V gene: TRBV9
CDR3 protein: CASSMTPRPGELFF
CDR3 DNA: TGTGCCAGCAGCATGACACCGAGACCCGGGGAGCTGTTTTTT

D gene: TRBD1
J gene: TRBJ2-1
clone size: .
CDR3 length: 16
V gene: TRBV28
CDR3 protein: CASSSYRGLTYNEQFF
CDR3 DNA: TGTGCCAGCAGTTCCTACAGGGGGCTTACCTACAATGAGCAGTTCTTC

D gene: .
J gene: TRBJ1-2
clone size: once
CDR3 length: 17
V gene: TRBV30
CDR3 protein: CAWSVGSTRGTNYGYTF
CDR3 DNA: TGTGCCTGGAGTGTAGGTAGCACTCGTGGAACTAACTATGGCTACACCTTC

D gene: .
J gene: TRBJ2-7
clone size: .
CDR3 length: 19
V gene: TRBV13
CDR3 protein: CASSSYWPLGGEVRYEQYF
CDR3 DNA: TGTGCCAGCAGCTCTTATTGGCCCTTGGGGGGTGAAGTTAGGTACGAGCAGTACTTC

D gene: TRBD1
J gene: TRBJ2-7
clone size: once
CDR3 length: 14
V gene: TRBV6-1
CDR3 protein: CASRGDRGPYEQYF
CDR3 DNA: TGTGCCAGCAGGGGGGACAGGGGACCCTACGAGCAGTACTTC

D gene: .
J gene: TRBJ2-3
clone size: once
CDR3 length: 14
V gene: TRBV18
CDR3 protein: CASRSGGPIDTQYF
CDR3 DNA: TGTGCCAGCCGCAGCGGAGGGCCTATAGATACGCAGTATTTT

D gene: .
J gene: TRBJ2-5
clone size: .
CDR3 length: 13
V gene: TRBV5-8
CDR3 protein: CASSPGIQETQYF
CDR3 DNA: TGTGCCAGCAGCCCCGGGATCCAAGAGACCCAGTACTTC

D gene: .
J gene: TRBJ1-2
clone size: .
CDR3 length: 12
V gene: TRBV6-5
CDR3 protein: CASSSLNYGYTF
CDR3 DNA: TGTGCCAGCAGTTCATTGAACTATGGCTACACCTTC

D gene: .
J gene: TRBJ1-5
clone size: medium-sized
CDR3 length: 14
V gene: TRBV29-1
CDR3 protein: CSAGGGGGNQPQHF
CDR3 DNA: TGCAGCGCTGGGGGGGGAGGCGGCAATCAGCCCCAGCATTTT

D gene: .
J gene: TRBJ1-1
clone size: .
CDR3 length: 13
V gene: TRBV10-3
CDR3 protein: CAISTGLNTEAFF
CDR3 DNA: TGTGCCATCAGTACGGGACTCAACACTGAAGCTTTCTTT

D gene: .
J gene: TRBJ2-3
clone size: .
CDR3 length: 13
V gene: TRBV15
CDR3 protein: CATMQGGTDTQYF
CDR3 DNA: TGTGCCACCATGCAGGGTGGGACAGATACGCAGTATTTT

D gene: .
J gene: TRBJ1-5
clone size: .
CDR3 length: 14
V gene: TRBV2
CDR3 protein: CASSGDSSNQPQHF
CDR3 DNA: TGTGCCAGCAGTGGCGACAGTAGCAATCAGCCCCAGCATTTT

D gene: .
J gene: TRBJ2-3
clone size: once
CDR3 length: 15
V gene: TRBV6-5
CDR3 protein: CASSYGGFRTDTQYF
CDR3 DNA: TGTGCCAGCAGTTACGGAGGCTTCCGCACAGATACGCAGTATTTT

D gene: .
J gene: TRBJ1-5
clone size: .
CDR3 length: 15
V gene: TRBV4-2
CDR3 protein: CASSQISRSNQPQHF
CDR3 DNA: TGTGCCAGCAGCCAAATATCCCGTAGCAATCAGCCCCAGCATTTT

D gene: TRBD2
J gene: TRBJ2-1
clone size: once
CDR3 length: 13
V gene: TRBV7-9
CDR3 protein: CASSSSGPNEQFF
CDR3 DNA: TGTGCCAGCAGCTCTAGCGGTCCCAATGAGCAGTTCTTC

D gene: TRBD2
J gene: TRBJ2-3
clone size: .
CDR3 length: 16
V gene: TRBV5-6
CDR3 protein: CASSFRREGGTDTQYF
CDR3 DNA: TGTGCCAGCAGCTTTCGGCGGGAGGGGGGCACAGATACGCAGTATTTT

D gene: .
J gene: TRBJ2-7
clone size: .
CDR3 length: 13
V gene: TRBV27
CDR3 protein: CASSLDSSYEQYF
CDR3 DNA: TGTGCCAGCAGTCTCGACAGCTCCTACGAGCAGTACTTC

D gene: .
J gene: TRBJ2-7
clone size: few
CDR3 length: 12
V gene: TRBV6-5
CDR3 protein: CASSYGRNEQYF
CDR3 DNA: TGTGCCAGCAGTTACGGCAGAAACGAGCAGTACTTC

D gene: .
J gene: TRBJ2-5
clone size: .
CDR3 length: 17
V gene: TRBV10-3
CDR3 protein: CAISEPHRDMDQETQYF
CDR3 DNA: TGTGCCATCAGTGAGCCTCACCGGGACATGGACCAAGAGACCCAGTACTTC

D gene: .
J gene: TRBJ1-1
clone size: medium-sized
CDR3 length: 12
V gene: TRBV30
CDR3 protein: CACQRGNTEAFF
CDR3 DNA: TGTGCCTGCCAACGGGGGAACACTGAAGCTTTCTTT

D gene: TRBD2
J gene: TRBJ2-1
clone size: .
CDR3 length: 17
V gene: TRBV4-3
CDR3 protein: CASSQREGLAGVNEQFF
CDR3 DNA: TGCGCCAGCAGCCAGCGGGAAGGACTAGCGGGAGTCAATGAGCAGTTCTTC

D gene: TRBD2
J gene: TRBJ2-7
clone size: .
CDR3 length: 16
V gene: TRBV7-9
CDR3 protein: CASSPPGTSGSHEQYF
CDR3 DNA: TGTGCCAGCAGCCCACCAGGGACTAGCGGGAGCCACGAGCAGTACTTC

D gene: .
J gene: TRBJ2-5
clone size: .
CDR3 length: 15
V gene: TRBV1
CDR3 protein: CTSSQDRTAQETQYF
CDR3 DNA: TGCACCAGCAGCCAAGATCGAACAGCCCAAGAGACCCAGTACTTC

D gene: .
J gene: TRBJ2-3
clone size: .
CDR3 length: 16
V gene: TRBV27
CDR3 protein: CASSLRLRVSTDTQYF
CDR3 DNA: TGTGCCAGCAGTTTAAGGCTTCGGGTTAGCACAGATACGCAGTATTTT

D gene: .
J gene: TRBJ2-1
clone size: .
CDR3 length: 16
V gene: TRBV4-1
CDR3 protein: CASSFLSKGSYNEQFF
CDR3 DNA: TGCGCCAGCAGCTTCCTCTCGAAGGGGTCCTACAATGAGCAGTTCTTC

D gene: .
J gene: TRBJ1-5
clone size: .
CDR3 length: 14
V gene: TRBV27
CDR3 protein: CASSFNRGNQPQHF
CDR3 DNA: TGTGCCAGCAGTTTCAACAGGGGCAATCAGCCCCAGCATTTT

D gene: .
J gene: TRBJ1-4
clone size: .
CDR3 length: 17
V gene: TRBV11-2
CDR3 protein: CASSLDLGGATNEKLFF
CDR3 DNA: TGTGCCAGCAGCTTAGATCTGGGGGGGGCAACTAATGAAAAACTGTTTTTT

D gene: .
J gene: TRBJ1-1
clone size: .
CDR3 length: 16
V gene: TRBV2
CDR3 protein: CASISRRHRGRTEAFF
CDR3 DNA: TGTGCCAGCATCTCCCGAAGGCATCGGGGGAGAACTGAAGCTTTCTTT

D gene: TRBD1
J gene: TRBJ1-4
clone size: .
CDR3 length: 14
V gene: TRBV9
CDR3 protein: CASSPGQRDEKLFF
CDR3 DNA: TGTGCCAGCAGCCCGGGACAGAGGGATGAAAAACTGTTTTTT

D gene: .
J gene: TRBJ1-1
clone size: .
CDR3 length: 18
V gene: TRBV21-1
CDR3 protein: CASSKVVDSPTKNTEAFF
CDR3 DNA: TGTGCCAGCAGCAAAGTTGTCGACAGTCCCACCAAGAACACTGAAGCTTTCTTT

D gene: TRBD1
J gene: TRBJ1-4
clone size: .
CDR3 length: 19
V gene: TRBV5-1
CDR3 protein: CASSLGWGTGGATNEKLFF
CDR3 DNA: TGCGCCAGCAGCTTGGGCTGGGGGACAGGGGGTGCAACTAATGAAAAACTGTTTTTT

D gene: .
J gene: TRBJ1-1
clone size: .
CDR3 length: 13
V gene: TRBV18
CDR3 protein: CASSQQKNTEAFF
CDR3 DNA: TGTGCCAGCTCACAACAAAAGAACACTGAAGCTTTCTTT

D gene: .
J gene: TRBJ2-5
clone size: .
CDR3 length: 14
V gene: TRBV4-1
CDR3 protein: CASSQDRVGETQYF
CDR3 DNA: TGCGCCAGCAGCCAAGATCGGGTCGGGGAGACCCAGTACTTC

D gene: TRBD1
J gene: TRBJ1-3
clone size: few
CDR3 length: 15
V gene: TRBV7-8
CDR3 protein: CASSSVPGQGNTIYF
CDR3 DNA: TGTGCCAGCAGCTCCGTCCCGGGACAGGGAAACACCATATATTTT

D gene: .
J gene: TRBJ1-1
clone size: .
CDR3 length: 16
V gene: TRBV18
CDR3 protein: CASSSTSTVMNTEAFF
CDR3 DNA: TGTGCCAGCTCATCGACGTCGACAGTCATGAACACTGAAGCTTTCTTT

D gene: TRBD1
J gene: TRBJ1-2
clone size: .
CDR3 length: 14
V gene: TRBV7-9
CDR3 protein: CASSWTGGVPGYTF
CDR3 DNA: TGTGCCAGCAGCTGGACAGGGGGCGTCCCTGGCTACACCTTC

D gene: .
J gene: TRBJ2-5
clone size: once
CDR3 length: 13
V gene: TRBV7-2
CDR3 protein: CASSSDFQKTQYF
CDR3 DNA: TGTGCCAGCAGCTCGGACTTCCAAAAGACCCAGTACTTC

D gene: .
J gene: TRBJ1-2
clone size: .
CDR3 length: 15
V gene: TRBV5-6
CDR3 protein: CASSLFNSGVHGYTF
CDR3 DNA: TGTGCCAGCAGCTTATTCAACTCGGGGGTACATGGCTACACCTTC

D gene: .
J gene: TRBJ2-3
clone size: few
CDR3 length: 14
V gene: TRBV7-9
CDR3 protein: CASSLDSHTDTQYF
CDR3 DNA: TGTGCCAGCAGCTTAGACAGCCACACAGATACGCAGTATTTT

D gene: TRBD1
J gene: TRBJ1-1
clone size: .
CDR3 length: 16
V gene: TRBV7-2
CDR3 protein: CASSLGAGGGNTEAFF
CDR3 DNA: TGTGCCAGCAGCTTAGGGGCAGGGGGAGGCAACACTGAAGCTTTCTTT

D gene: .
J gene: TRBJ1-3
clone size: once
CDR3 length: 16
V gene: TRBV9
CDR3 protein: CASSVEGGSSGNTIYF
CDR3 DNA: TGTGCCAGCAGCGTAGAAGGAGGGTCCTCTGGAAACACCATATATTTT

D gene: TRBD1
J gene: TRBJ2-5
clone size: .
CDR3 length: 15
V gene: TRBV28
CDR3 protein: CASRQTGTVAETQYF
CDR3 DNA: TGTGCCAGCAGACAAACCGGGACAGTTGCAGAGACCCAGTACTTC

D gene: TRBD1
J gene: TRBJ1-5
clone size: .
CDR3 length: 15
V gene: TRBV19
CDR3 protein: CASSPDRGGNQPQHF
CDR3 DNA: TGTGCCAGTAGTCCCGACAGGGGTGGTAATCAGCCCCAGCATTTT

D gene: TRBD1
J gene: TRBJ1-4
clone size: .
CDR3 length: 13
V gene: TRBV28
CDR3 protein: CASIGTGNEKLFF
CDR3 DNA: TGTGCCAGCATCGGGACAGGGAATGAAAAACTGTTTTTT

D gene: .
J gene: TRBJ2-5
clone size: .
CDR3 length: 14
V gene: TRBV5-4
CDR3 protein: CASSWGRTQETQYF
CDR3 DNA: TGTGCCAGCAGCTGGGGGCGGACACAAGAGACCCAGTACTTC